One T cell receptor beta chain is described in this entry. Its binding antigen is unknown. No clone much larger than this one lies a single base away; base qualities are absent. The data were taken from a study of shared clonotypes between healthy human individuals (TCRdb year 2020). For the wider study: The cohort comprised two women and a few men aged 18 to 49 years. To estimate repertoire size and how much clonotypes are shared between individuals, the study performed deep sequencing of blood TCR repertoires from a handful of healthy adults. To increase sequencing depth and limit assay-specific biases, TCR repertoire library preparation and sequencing were carried out by different laboratories using diverse techniques. Between about 0.8 and 9 billion PBMCs per donor were obtained by leukapheresis.

Using the deep immunoSEQ assay, TCR CDR3 regions were amplified from genomic DNA by multiplex PCR. For each cell subset, the extracted genomic DNA was distributed evenly across all wells of several immunoSEQ 96-well plates, and each plate served as one replicate. Each replicate PCR for unsorted PBMC received roughly 300 ng genomic DNA, equal to 30,000 to 35,000 T cell genomes. Unsorted PBMC genomic DNA was sequenced across ten immunoSEQ deep assay plates. Purified libraries were quantified with a Qubit 3.0 fluorometer, sized on a Bioanalyzer 2100, and re-quantified with the KAPA Library Quantification kit. Every immunoSEQ 96-well plate was sequenced on a dedicated single-read 150-cycle Illumina NextSeq 550 flow cell. The original methods were these. Because the immunoSEQ output held only junctional sequences and lacked quality scores, the filtering could not match the filtering applied to full-length reads. Sequences were annotated with PyIR, a Python wrapper for IgBLAST v1.9, and V/J genes and CDR3 were assigned using IMGT germline references. Reads were removed for weak V/J assignments (E-value above 1e-6), missing CDR3, stop codons, out-of-frame junctions, or ambiguous translated residues. V3J clonotypes were defined as sequences sharing an identical inferred V gene, J gene, and CDR3 amino acid sequence. To compute the percentage overlap between repertoires, the number of shared unique clonotypes was divided by the size of the smaller repertoire. Repertoire richness was assessed with RTK rarefaction, the Chao1 estimator, and Recon v2.1 estimates of unobserved clonotypes. The immuneACCESS repertoire file appears here via TCRdb, limited to in-frame rearrangements. These files lack a portion of the clones; in checked studies, under half of the deficit traces to unresolved V genes, and the cause of the others is not known. That table furnishes V, J and clone size, whereas the DNA furnished D and trimming. Within this sample are hundreds of thousands of clones, with roughly 77% of them counted one time only. Of the sample, about 13% falls within the top ten clones.

The donors were healthy, HIV-negative adults who had no recently reported acute infections or vaccinations. Every donor was a Caucasian adult residing in Nashville, Tennessee, USA. For unsorted samples, around 85 million PBMCs were counted, and genomic DNA was extracted using the QIAamp DNA Blood Mini kit. Blood was obtained by leukapheresis, after which PBMCs were separated by Ficoll-Histopaque density gradient centrifugation and cryopreserved in liquid nitrogen vapor phase. Study-level results and caveats: Sampling was restricted to blood, and TCR repertoires in tissues likely differ from the TCR repertoires found in blood. Because the study included a small number of donors, the genetic and exposure-history diversity represented was limited. Based on pairwise subsampling, the degree of clonotype sharing among donors was expected to be affected by sequencing depth.

Measured from the cysteine to the phenylalanine, the CDR3 is 13 residues long. Of all the DNA, just the CDR3 is kept, 39 bases in frame from base 1. A distance of 5 bases separates the germline ends of V and J, which lose 0 bases and 5 bases respectively. From a lookup of the germline V gene, CDR1 and CDR2 are SGHDN and FVKESK. The material sequenced was PBMCs. The chain is made from TRBV14 and TRBJ1-5; the D gene cannot be named for sure. This TCR came from a woman aged 40-49 years in good health. Some clones in this sample may be carry-over from other donors' samples. The DNA reads as follows: TGTGCCAGCAGCCAAGAAAGGGATCAGCCCCAGCATTTT. Translated, this gives CASSQERDQPQHF.